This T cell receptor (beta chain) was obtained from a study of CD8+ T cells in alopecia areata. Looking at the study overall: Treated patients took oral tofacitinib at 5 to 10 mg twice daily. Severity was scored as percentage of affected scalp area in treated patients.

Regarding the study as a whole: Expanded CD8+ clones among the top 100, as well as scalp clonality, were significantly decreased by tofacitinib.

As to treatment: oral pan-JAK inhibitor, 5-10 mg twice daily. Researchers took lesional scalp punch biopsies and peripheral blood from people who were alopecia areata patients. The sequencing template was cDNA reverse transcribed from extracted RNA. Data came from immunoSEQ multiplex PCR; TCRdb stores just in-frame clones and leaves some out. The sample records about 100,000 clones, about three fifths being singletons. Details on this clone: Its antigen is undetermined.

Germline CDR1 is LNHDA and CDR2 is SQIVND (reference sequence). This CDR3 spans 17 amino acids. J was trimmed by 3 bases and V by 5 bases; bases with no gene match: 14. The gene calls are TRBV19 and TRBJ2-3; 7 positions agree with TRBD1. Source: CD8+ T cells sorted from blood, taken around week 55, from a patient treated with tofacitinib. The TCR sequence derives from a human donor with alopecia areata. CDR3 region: CASSPHGTARGTDTQYF. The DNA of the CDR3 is TGTGCCAGTAGTCCGCACGGGACAGCCCGAGGGACAGATACGCAGTATTTT.